These T cell receptor beta chains were read from a single sample in a study of blood T cell repertoires in COVID-19. Assay: immunoSEQ multiplex PCR; the TCRdb copy retains only in-frame clones and omits some. The sample shows roughly 330,000 clones, approximately 89% of them seen only once. Sequencing was done on a sample of PBMCs or T cells enriched from blood (not recorded which). Receptors were obtained from a woman aged 25 to 39 who had recovered from COVID-19. Both conserved end residues are part of each CDR3. D genes are given only for firm matches. Clone size, where shown, is once, few, many, or a class for clones that have expanded.

j_call: TRBJ1-2; d_call: .; clone_size: .; v_call: TRBV27; cdr3_nt: TGTGCCAGCAGTTTAAGCTCTCGGGGGGGCTACACCTTC; cdr3_aa: CASSLSSRGGYTF
j_call: TRBJ1-2; d_call: .; clone_size: .; v_call: TRBV10-2; cdr3_nt: TGCGCCAGCAGTGAGTCTTCTAGCGGCTACACCTTC; cdr3_aa: CASSESSSGYTF
j_call: TRBJ1-2; d_call: TRBD1; clone_size: .; v_call: TRBV25-1; cdr3_nt: TGTGCCAGCAGTGAGGGACAGGGGGTCGGAGGCTACACCTTC; cdr3_aa: CASSEGQGVGGYTF
j_call: TRBJ2-7; d_call: .; clone_size: .; v_call: TRBV28; cdr3_nt: TGTGCCAGCAGTGCCCCCGGGGGTGGTGCCAGCGAGCAGTACTTC; cdr3_aa: CASSAPGGGASEQYF
j_call: TRBJ1-1; d_call: .; clone_size: once; v_call: TRBV19; cdr3_nt: TGTGCCAGTAGTATAAGAGGGGGTAACACTGAAGCTTTCTTT; cdr3_aa: CASSIRGGNTEAFF
j_call: TRBJ1-2; d_call: .; clone_size: .; v_call: TRBV3-1/TRBV3-2; cdr3_nt: TGTGCCAGCAGCCAAGGGGAGTTCTATGGCTACACCTTC; cdr3_aa: CASSQGEFYGYTF
j_call: TRBJ1-4; d_call: TRBD1; clone_size: once; v_call: TRBV19; cdr3_nt: TGTGCCAGTACCCCGACAGGGACAACAACTAATGAAAAACTGTTTTTT; cdr3_aa: CASTPTGTTTNEKLFF
j_call: TRBJ1-3; d_call: .; clone_size: .; v_call: TRBV6-5; cdr3_nt: TGTGCCAGCAGTCGAGAAAACACCATATATTTT; cdr3_aa: CASSRENTIYF
j_call: TRBJ2-3; d_call: TRBD2; clone_size: .; v_call: TRBV9; cdr3_nt: TGTGCCAGCAGCGCGAGCGGGGGGGACACAGATACGCAGTATTTT; cdr3_aa: CASSASGGDTDTQYF
j_call: TRBJ2-7; d_call: TRBD1; clone_size: .; v_call: TRBV19; cdr3_nt: TGTGCCAGTAGTCTTTCCGGGGACAGCTTTTACGAGCAGTACTTC; cdr3_aa: CASSLSGDSFYEQYF
j_call: TRBJ2-1; d_call: TRBD2; clone_size: .; v_call: TRBV6-2/TRBV6-3; cdr3_nt: TGTGCCAGCAGTCGCGGGGGGGCCCCAGTGAGCTCCTACAATGAGCAGTTCTTC; cdr3_aa: CASSRGGAPVSSYNEQFF
j_call: TRBJ1-2; d_call: .; clone_size: .; v_call: TRBV7-9; cdr3_nt: TGTGCCAGCAGCTTAGTCGGCGCCGGGACACACTATGGCTACACCTTC; cdr3_aa: CASSLVGAGTHYGYTF
j_call: TRBJ1-2; d_call: .; clone_size: once; v_call: TRBV29-1; cdr3_nt: TGCAGCGTCGAAACCTTGGGGGGGGTAGAGGGCTACACCTTC; cdr3_aa: CSVETLGGVEGYTF
j_call: TRBJ1-2; d_call: .; clone_size: .; v_call: TRBV19; cdr3_nt: TGTGCCAGTATCCCCCGTGGCAGGGAAGGCTACACCTTC; cdr3_aa: CASIPRGREGYTF
j_call: TRBJ1-2; d_call: .; clone_size: .; v_call: TRBV5-6; cdr3_nt: TGTGCCAGCAGCTTAGAGGACACCTACTATGGCTACACCTTC; cdr3_aa: CASSLEDTYYGYTF
j_call: TRBJ1-3; d_call: .; clone_size: .; v_call: TRBV10-1; cdr3_nt: TGCGCCAGCATCGAGGGTGGAAACACCATATATTTT; cdr3_aa: CASIEGGNTIYF
j_call: TRBJ1-1; d_call: TRBD1; clone_size: .; v_call: TRBV5-1; cdr3_nt: TGCGCCAGCATCGGACAGGGAGGCACTGAAGCTTTCTTT; cdr3_aa: CASIGQGGTEAFF
j_call: TRBJ2-2; d_call: TRBD1; clone_size: .; v_call: TRBV5-6; cdr3_nt: TGTGCCAGCAGCTCGGACAGGGGGCTTCCAACCGGGGAGCTGTTTTTT; cdr3_aa: CASSSDRGLPTGELFF
j_call: TRBJ2-3; d_call: .; clone_size: .; v_call: TRBV7-9; cdr3_nt: TGTGCCAGCAGCCGAGAGAGGACAGCTGGGGAGACAGATACGCAGTATTTT; cdr3_aa: CASSRERTAGETDTQYF
j_call: TRBJ1-1; d_call: .; clone_size: .; v_call: TRBV10-3; cdr3_nt: TGTGCCATCAGTGGGCCTGGGGGGACTGAAGCTTTCTTT; cdr3_aa: CAISGPGGTEAFF
j_call: TRBJ1-1; d_call: TRBD1; clone_size: .; v_call: TRBV10-1; cdr3_nt: TGCGCCAGCAGTGAGTCGGGACAGGGGGCACTCAGAAGCACTGAAGCTTTCTTT; cdr3_aa: CASSESGQGALRSTEAFF
j_call: TRBJ2-1; d_call: TRBD1; clone_size: .; v_call: TRBV27; cdr3_nt: TGTGCCAGCAGTTGGGGACAGGGGTACAATGAGCAGTTCTTC; cdr3_aa: CASSWGQGYNEQFF
j_call: TRBJ2-1; d_call: .; clone_size: .; v_call: TRBV5-4; cdr3_nt: TGTGCCAGCAGCCCCCCTGGGGCAAATGAGCAGTTCTTC; cdr3_aa: CASSPPGANEQFF